The entry that follows covers one TCR beta chain sequence. Its specificity is unknown. The sample belongs to a study of identical twins. TCRdb reprocessed the 5' RACE reads via MiXCR and lists one record per CDR3 protein. Of 750,000 to 950,000 distinct CDR3 sequences in the sample, roughly an eighth are singletons; the top ten hold around 1.6%. Whole-study findings and limits: Beta out-of-frame sequences displayed a weaker excess of sharing between twins.

These data were also reused for a study on yellow fever vaccine responses in identical twins.

The clonotype comes from a woman aged 18-29 years in good health. Sequencing input: PBMCs.

The CDR3 protein is CASTNRRPKTYEQYF. The CDR3 DNA sequence: TGTGCCAGCACAAACAGGAGACCGAAAACCTACGAGCAGTACTTC. The V call is TRBV11-2, the J call TRBJ2-7; a possible D gene is TRBD1 (5 bases). The CDR3 loop spans 15 amino acids. Germline CDR1 and CDR2: SGHAT and FQNNGV. V was clipped by 7 bases and J by 2 bases, with 18 bases between them.